The source of this T cell receptor beta chain is a study of blood T cell repertoires in COVID-19. Study at large: Whether acute or convalescent, the COVID-19 samples came from the United States, Italy and Spain. PBMCs, B-cell-depleted T cells, or T cells provided the cDNA or gDNA that made up the material.

Methods used by the authors: Estimated nucleated cell counts came from reference gene primer amplification. Method: immunoSEQ multiplex PCR; TCRdb's copy keeps in-frame clones and lacks some. D and trimming were read from the DNA, whereas the V and J calls and clone size are those reported in that table. The table shows 68,000 or so clones, with around 80% occurring only once. Deletions cut 1 base from V and 8 bases from J, with 20 bases between. This CDR3 has 16 residues. CDR1 and CDR2 from the germline V gene are LGHDT and YNNKEL (reference sequence). The sample was peripheral blood. The rearrangement uses TRBV3-1 (or the pseudogene TRBV3-2) and TRBJ1-2; D is possibly TRBD1 (5 bases). The source is a human donor in a cohort sampled during active COVID-19. The CDR3 loop reads CASSQGSDSRGDGYTF. The CDR3 DNA follows: TGTGCCAGCAGCCAAGGATCGGACTCCCGGGGGGACGGCTACACCTTC.